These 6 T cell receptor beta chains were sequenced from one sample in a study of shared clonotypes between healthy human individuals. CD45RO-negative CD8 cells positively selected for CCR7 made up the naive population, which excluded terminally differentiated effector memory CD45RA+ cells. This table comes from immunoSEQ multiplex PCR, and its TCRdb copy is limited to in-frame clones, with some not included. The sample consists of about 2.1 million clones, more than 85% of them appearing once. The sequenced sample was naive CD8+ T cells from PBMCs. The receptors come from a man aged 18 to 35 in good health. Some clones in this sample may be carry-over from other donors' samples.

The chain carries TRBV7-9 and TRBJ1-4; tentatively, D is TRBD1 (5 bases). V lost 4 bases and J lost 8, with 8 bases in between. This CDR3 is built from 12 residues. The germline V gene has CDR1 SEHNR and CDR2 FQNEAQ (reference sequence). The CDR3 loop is CASSSGPEKLFF. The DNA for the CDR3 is TGTGCCAGCAGCTCAGGGCCAGAAAAACTGTTTTTT.

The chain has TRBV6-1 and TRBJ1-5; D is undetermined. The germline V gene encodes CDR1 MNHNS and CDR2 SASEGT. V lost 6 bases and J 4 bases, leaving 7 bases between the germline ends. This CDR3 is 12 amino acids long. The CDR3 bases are TGTGCCAGCAGGAAAGGAAATCAGCCCCAGCATTTT. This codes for CASRKGNQPQHF.

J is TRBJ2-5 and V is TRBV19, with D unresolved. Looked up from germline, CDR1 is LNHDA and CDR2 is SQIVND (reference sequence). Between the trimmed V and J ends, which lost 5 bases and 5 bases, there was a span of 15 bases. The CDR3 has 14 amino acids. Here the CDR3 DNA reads TGTGCCAGTAGTCCCTCCCGGTGGTTGGAGACCCAGTACTTC. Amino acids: CASSPSRWLETQYF.

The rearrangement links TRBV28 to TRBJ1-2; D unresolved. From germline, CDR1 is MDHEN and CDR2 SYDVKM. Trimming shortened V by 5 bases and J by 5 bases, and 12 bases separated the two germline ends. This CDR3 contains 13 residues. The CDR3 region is CASSRPGRYGYTF. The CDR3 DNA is TGTGCCAGCAGTCGCCCCGGGCGTTATGGCTACACCTTC.

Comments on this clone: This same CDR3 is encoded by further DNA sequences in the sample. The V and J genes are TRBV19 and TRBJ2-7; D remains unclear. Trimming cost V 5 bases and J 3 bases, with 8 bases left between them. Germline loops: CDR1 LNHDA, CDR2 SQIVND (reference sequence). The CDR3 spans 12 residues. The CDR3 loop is CASSVDGYEQYF. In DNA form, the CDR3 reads TGTGCCAGTAGTGTCGACGGCTACGAGCAGTACTTC.

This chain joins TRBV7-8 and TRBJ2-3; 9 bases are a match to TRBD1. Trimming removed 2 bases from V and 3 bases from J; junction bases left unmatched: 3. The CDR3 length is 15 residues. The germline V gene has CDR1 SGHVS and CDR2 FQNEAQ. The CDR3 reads CASSLTGGRTDTQYF. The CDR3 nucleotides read TGTGCCAGCAGCTTAACAGGGGGCCGAACAGATACGCAGTATTTT.